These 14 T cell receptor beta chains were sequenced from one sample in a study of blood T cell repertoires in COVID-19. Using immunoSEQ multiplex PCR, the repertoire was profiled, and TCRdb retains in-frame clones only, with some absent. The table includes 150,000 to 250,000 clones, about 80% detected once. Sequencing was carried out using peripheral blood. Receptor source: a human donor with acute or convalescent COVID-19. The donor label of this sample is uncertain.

The DNA of the CDR3 is TGTGCCAGTAGTAGAGAGGGGGCTTGGGACACTGAAGCTTTCTTT. This sequence encodes CASSREGAWDTEAFF. The V call is TRBV19, the J call TRBJ1-1; 7 positions match TRBD1. The CDR3 sequence is 15 residues long. Germline-derived CDR1 and CDR2 are LNHDA and SQIVND (reference sequence). V lost 4 bases to trimming and J lost 3 bases; unmatched junction nucleotides: 8. Variable domain in full (rest from reference TRBV19 and TRBJ1-1): DGGITQSPKYLFRKEGQNVTLSCEQNLNHDAMYWYRQDPGQGLRLIYYSQIVNDFQKGDIAEGYSVSREKKESFPLTVTSAQKNPTAFYLCASSREGAWDTEAFFGQGTRLTVV.

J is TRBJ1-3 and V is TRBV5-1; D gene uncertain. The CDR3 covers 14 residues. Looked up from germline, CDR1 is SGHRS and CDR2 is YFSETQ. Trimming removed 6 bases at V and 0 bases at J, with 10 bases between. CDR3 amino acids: CASKELSSGNTIYF. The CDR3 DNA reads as TGCGCCAGCAAGGAGCTCAGCTCTGGAAACACCATATATTTT.

CDR3 sequence: CASSGTVVTGELFF. The CDR3 DNA follows: TGTGCCAGCAGCGGGACAGTGGTCACCGGGGAGCTGTTTTTT. The chain uses TRBV5-5 and TRBJ2-2, with TRBD1 identical over 7 bases. CDR1 is SGHKS and CDR2 is YYEKEE in the germline V gene (reference sequence). This CDR3 region has 14 residues. After removal of 4 bases from V and 4 bases from J, the junction contained 4 bases not matched to a gene. Looking up the rest from reference TRBV5-5 and TRBJ2-2 gives the full variable domain: DAGVTQSPTHLIKTRGQQVTLRCSPISGHKSVSWYQQVLGQGPQFIFQYYEKEERGRGNFPDRFSARQFPNYSSELNVNALLLGDSALYLCASSGTVVTGELFFGEGSRLTVL.

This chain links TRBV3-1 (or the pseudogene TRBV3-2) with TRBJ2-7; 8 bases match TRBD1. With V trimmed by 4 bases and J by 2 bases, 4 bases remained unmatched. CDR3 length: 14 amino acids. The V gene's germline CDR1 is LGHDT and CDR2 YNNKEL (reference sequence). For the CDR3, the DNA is TGTGCCAGCAGCCCTTGGACAGGGCCCTACGAGCAGTACTTC. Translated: CASSPWTGPYEQYF.

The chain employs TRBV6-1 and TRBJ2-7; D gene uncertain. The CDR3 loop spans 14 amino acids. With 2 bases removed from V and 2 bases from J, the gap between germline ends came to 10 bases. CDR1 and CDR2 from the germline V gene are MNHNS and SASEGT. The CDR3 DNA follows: TGTGCCAGCAGTGAAAGCCTATCGACCTACGAGCAGTACTTC. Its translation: CASSESLSTYEQYF.

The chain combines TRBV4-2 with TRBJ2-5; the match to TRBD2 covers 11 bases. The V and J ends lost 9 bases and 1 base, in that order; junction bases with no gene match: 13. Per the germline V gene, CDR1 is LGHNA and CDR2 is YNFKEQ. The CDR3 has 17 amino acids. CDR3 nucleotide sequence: TGTGCCAGTAGTCCCGGGACTAGCGGAGTCAGCCAAGAGACCCAGTACTTC. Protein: CASSPGTSGVSQETQYF.

The CDR3 spells CASNDRGNTEAFF. The CDR3, as DNA: TGTGCCTCGAACGACAGGGGTAACACTGAAGCTTTCTTT. The chain couples TRBV10-3 to TRBJ1-1; 8 bases fit TRBD1. The ends lost 11 bases at V and 2 bases at J; junction bases unmatched: 7. The CDR3 is 13 residues long. Per the germline V gene, CDR1 is ENHRY and CDR2 is SYGVKD.

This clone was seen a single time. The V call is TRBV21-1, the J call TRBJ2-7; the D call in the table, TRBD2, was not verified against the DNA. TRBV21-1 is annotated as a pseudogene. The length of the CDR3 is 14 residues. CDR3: CASSTRPPSYEQYF. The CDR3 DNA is TGTGCCAGCAGCACCCGTCCCCCCTCCTACGAGCAGTACTTC.

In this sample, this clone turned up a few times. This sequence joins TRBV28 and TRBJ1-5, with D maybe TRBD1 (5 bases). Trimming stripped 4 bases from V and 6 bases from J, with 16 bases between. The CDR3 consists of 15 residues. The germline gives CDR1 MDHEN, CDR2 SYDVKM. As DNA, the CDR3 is TGTGCCAGCAGTTCCCCCAGCGGGGCCGGTCAGCCCCAGCATTTT. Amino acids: CASSSPSGAGQPQHF.

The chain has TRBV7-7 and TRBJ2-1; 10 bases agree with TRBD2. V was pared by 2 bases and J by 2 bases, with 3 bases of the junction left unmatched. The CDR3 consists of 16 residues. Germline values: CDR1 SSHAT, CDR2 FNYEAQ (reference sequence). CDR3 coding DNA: TGTGCCAGCAGCTTACAGGGACTAGCGCCCTACAATGAGCAGTTCTTC. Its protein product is CASSLQGLAPYNEQFF.

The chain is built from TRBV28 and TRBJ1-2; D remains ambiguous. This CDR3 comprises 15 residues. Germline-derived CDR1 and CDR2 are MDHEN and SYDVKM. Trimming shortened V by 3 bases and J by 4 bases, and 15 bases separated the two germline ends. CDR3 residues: CASSLGGGQSYGYTF. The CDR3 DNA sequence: TGTGCCAGCAGTTTGGGAGGTGGGCAAAGCTATGGCTACACCTTC.

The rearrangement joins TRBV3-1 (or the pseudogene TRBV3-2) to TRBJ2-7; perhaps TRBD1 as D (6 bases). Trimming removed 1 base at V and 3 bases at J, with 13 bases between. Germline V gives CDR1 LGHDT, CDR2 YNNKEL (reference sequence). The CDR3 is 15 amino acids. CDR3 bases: TGTGCCAGCAGCCAAGGGGGCAGGGGCATCTACGAGCAGTACTTC. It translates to CASSQGGRGIYEQYF.

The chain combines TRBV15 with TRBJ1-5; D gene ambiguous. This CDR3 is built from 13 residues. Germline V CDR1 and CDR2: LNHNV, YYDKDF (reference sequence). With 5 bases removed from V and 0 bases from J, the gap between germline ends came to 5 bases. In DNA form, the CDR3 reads TGTGCCACCAGCCAAAATAGCAATCAGCCCCAGCATTTT. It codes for CATSQNSNQPQHF.

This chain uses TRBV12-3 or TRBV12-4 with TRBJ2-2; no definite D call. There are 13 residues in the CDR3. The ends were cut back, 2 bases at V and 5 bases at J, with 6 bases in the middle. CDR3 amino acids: CASSLTETGELFF. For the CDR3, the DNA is TGTGCCAGCAGTTTAACGGAGACCGGGGAGCTGTTTTTT.